The rows below give T cell receptor beta chains drawn from one sample of a study of early T cells in non-severe SARS-CoV-2 infection. TCRdb ran MiXCR on the 5' RACE reads and lists one entry per CDR3 protein. The repertoire holds tens of thousands of distinct CDR3 sequences, 4.5% to 7% seen once, with roughly 7% in the top ten. Sequenced sample: whole blood. Source of these receptors: an adult who was a healthcare worker with PCR-confirmed SARS-CoV-2 infection or an uninfected control (not recorded which). Both conserved end residues are part of each CDR3. A D gene is named only where the DNA matches it firmly. Not every row has a clone size; where given, it reads once, few, many or a size class.

TRBJ2-7,TRBV27,many,TRBD1,CASSLGQTYEQYF,TGTGCCAGCAGCCTGGGACAGACCTACGAGCAGTACTTC
TRBJ2-3,TRBV9,few,-,CASSGGLTDTQYF,TGTGCCAGCAGCGGGGGACTTACGGATACGCAGTATTTT
TRBJ2-5,TRBV28,many,-,CASSSSRETQYF,TGTGCCAGCAGTTCGTCTAGAGAGACCCAGTACTTC
TRBJ2-7,TRBV4-1,many,TRBD1,CASSHGTGGIGYEQYF,TGCGCCAGCAGCCACGGGACAGGGGGCATTGGTTACGAGCAGTACTTC
TRBJ1-6,TRBV15,few,-,CATSPRQHNSPLHF,TGTGCCACCAGCCCTCGACAGCATAATTCACCCCTCCACTTT
TRBJ2-7,TRBV11-2,-,TRBD1,CASSFPTGTDRYSYERYF,TGTGCCAGCAGCTTCCCAACAGGAACGGACAGGTACTCCTACGAGCGGTACTTC
TRBJ2-7,TRBV2,many,TRBD1,CASKTGRGHEQYF,TGTGCCAGCAAGACGGGAAGGGGGCATGAGCAGTACTTC
TRBJ1-6,TRBV6-6,many,-,CASSPKQGGNSPLHF,TGTGCCAGCAGTCCTAAACAGGGTGGGAATTCACCCCTCCACTTT
TRBJ2-1,TRBV14,few,-,CASSQSVSGVNEQFF,TGTGCCAGCAGCCAGAGCGTATCAGGGGTCAATGAGCAGTTCTTC
TRBJ2-3,TRBV12-3/TRBV12-4,few,TRBD2,CASSLPRGAGGTDTQYF,TGTGCCAGCAGTTTACCTAGGGGAGCGGGGGGCACAGATACGCAGTATTTT
TRBJ1-1,TRBV29-1,few,-,CSVVQGTTEAFF,TGCAGCGTTGTGCAGGGGACGACTGAAGCTTTCTTT
TRBJ1-1,TRBV9,many,TRBD1,CASSPWDSDTEAFF,TGTGCCAGCAGCCCCTGGGACAGCGACACTGAAGCTTTCTTT
TRBJ1-5,TRBV10-3,few,-,CAISEVGNQPQHF,TGTGCCATCAGTGAGGTGGGCAATCAGCCCCAGCATTTT
TRBJ2-1,TRBV12-3/TRBV12-4,many,TRBD2,CASSQVLAGASSYNEQFF,TGTGCCAGCAGTCAAGTCCTAGCGGGAGCGAGCTCCTACAATGAGCAGTTCTTC
TRBJ2-1,TRBV19,-,-,CASSASGRASSYNEQFF,TGTGCCAGTAGTGCTAGTGGACGGGCGAGCTCCTACAATGAGCAGTTCTTC
TRBJ2-7,TRBV5-4,-,TRBD2,CASSSGTSGSFAEQYF,TGTGCCAGCAGCTCCGGGACTAGCGGGAGTTTTGCCGAGCAGTACTTC
TRBJ2-1,TRBV5-1,many,-,CASSLTGAGNNEQFF,TGCGCCAGCAGCTTGACGGGAGCAGGGAACAATGAGCAGTTCTTC
TRBJ1-2,TRBV4-1,few,-,CASSQGDINGYTF,TGCGCCAGCAGCCAAGGAGACATCAATGGCTACACCTTC
TRBJ2-5,TRBV5-1,-,TRBD2,CASSAGTSGAAETQYF,TGCGCCAGCAGCGCCGGGACTAGCGGGGCCGCGGAGACCCAGTACTTC
TRBJ1-1,TRBV7-3,many,-,CASSPPHSTEAFF,TGTGCCAGCAGCCCCCCTCACTCCACTGAAGCTTTCTTT
TRBJ2-2,TRBV5-5,many,-,CASSESPLTGELFF,TGTGCCAGCAGCGAGTCACCGCTCACCGGGGAGCTGTTTTTT
TRBJ2-7,TRBV3-1,many,-,CASSSRPLDEQYF,TGTGCCAGCAGCTCTCGGCCGCTGGACGAGCAGTACTTC
TRBJ1-4,TRBV6-4,many,-,CASSDGREGEKLFF,TGTGCCAGCAGTGACGGCAGGGAGGGTGAAAAACTGTTTTTT
TRBJ1-3,TRBV9,many,-,CASSRSQGGNTIYF,TGTGCCAGCAGCCGGAGCCAGGGAGGAAACACCATATATTTT
TRBJ2-5,TRBV11-2,-,TRBD1,CASSSDRVISQETQYF,TGTGCCAGCAGCTCAGACAGGGTGATTAGCCAAGAGACCCAGTACTTC
TRBJ1-1,TRBV4-1,many,-,CASSQGRGGGSEAFF,TGCGCCAGCAGCCAAGGTAGAGGGGGAGGAAGTGAAGCTTTCTTT
TRBJ1-6,TRBV3-1,-,TRBD1,CASSYYRGNSPLHF,TGTGCCAGCAGCTACTACAGGGGTAACTCACCCCTCCACTTT
TRBJ1-2,TRBV7-8,many,-,CASSFGWTENHAF,TGTGCCAGCAGTTTTGGTTGGACGGAAAATCATGCCTTC
TRBJ1-5,TRBV12-3/TRBV12-4,few,TRBD1,CASSKQGAGHQPQHF,TGTGCCAGCAGTAAGCAGGGGGCAGGCCATCAGCCCCAGCATTTT
TRBJ2-6,TRBV30,many,-,CAFSSTSGANVLTF,TGTGCCTTTTCCTCAACGTCTGGGGCCAACGTCCTGACTTTC
TRBJ1-1,TRBV4-3,few,-,CASSQDRMGSLTRNTEAFF,TGCGCCAGCAGCCAAGATCGGATGGGGTCCTTGACTAGGAACACTGAAGCTTTCTTT
TRBJ1-4,TRBV13,-,TRBD1,CASSLIGTGVGEKLFF,TGTGCCAGCAGCTTAATCGGGACAGGGGTTGGCGAAAAACTGTTTTTT
TRBJ2-2,TRBV7-2,many,-,CASSRQQNTGELFF,TGTGCCAGCAGCAGACAGCAGAACACCGGGGAGCTGTTTTTT
TRBJ2-7,TRBV20-1,-,-,CSARGPAAYEQYF,TGCAGTGCTAGGGGCCCAGCGGCCTACGAGCAGTACTTC
TRBJ2-3,TRBV4-1,few,-,CASSYRQADTQYF,TGCGCCAGCAGCTACAGACAGGCCGATACGCAGTATTTT
TRBJ2-4,TRBV20-1,many,-,CSARDYREVRAKNIQYF,TGCAGTGCTAGAGATTATCGGGAAGTTAGAGCCAAAAACATTCAGTACTTC
TRBJ2-5,TRBV14,-,-,CASSPMGRLETQYF,TGTGCCAGCAGCCCGATGGGGCGTCTCGAGACCCAGTACTTC
TRBJ2-1,TRBV29-1,once,TRBD1,CSAQGDEQFF,TGCAGCGCTCAGGGGGATGAGCAGTTCTTC
TRBJ1-1,TRBV27,many,TRBD1,CARQGAVAEAFF,TGTGCCAGACAGGGGGCTGTCGCTGAAGCTTTCTTT
TRBJ2-1,TRBV18,many,-,CASSPGETYNEQFF,TGTGCCAGCTCACCAGGGGAGACCTACAATGAGCAGTTCTTC
TRBJ2-7,TRBV4-3,many,TRBD1,CASSTRQGMYEQYF,TGCGCCAGCAGCACGCGACAGGGCATGTACGAGCAGTACTTC
TRBJ2-5,TRBV7-2,-,-,CASSFLARETQYF,TGTGCCAGCAGCTTTCTGGCACGGGAGACCCAGTACTTC
TRBJ2-7,TRBV2,many,TRBD1,CASTRDRGMWEQYF,TGTGCCAGCACCCGGGACAGGGGGATGTGGGAGCAGTACTTC
TRBJ2-7,TRBV5-4,few,-,CASSLWTGSGSQHLVYEQYF,TGTGCCAGCAGCTTGTGGACCGGTAGCGGCTCCCAACACCTCGTCTACGAGCAGTACTTC
TRBJ2-7,TRBV2,many,-,CASSEALMGGSYEQYF,TGTGCCAGCAGTGAAGCGCTAATGGGCGGATCCTACGAGCAGTACTTC
TRBJ2-7,TRBV29-1,many,-,CSVDGPGMSGEQYF,TGCAGCGTTGACGGCCCGGGAATGTCTGGTGAGCAGTACTTC
TRBJ2-2,TRBV6-1,many,-,CASSVGTIDTGELFF,TGTGCCAGCAGTGTTGGGACAATCGACACCGGGGAGCTGTTTTTT
TRBJ2-7,TRBV28,-,-,CASSLQLGGQYF,TGTGCCAGCAGTTTACAGTTGGGCGGGCAGTACTTC
TRBJ2-1,TRBV7-6,many,TRBD2,CASSPPWTSGGVYNEQFF,TGTGCCAGCAGCCCCCCCTGGACTAGCGGGGGGGTCTACAATGAGCAGTTCTTC
TRBJ1-6,TRBV27,many,-,CASSLLGGGSPLHF,TGTGCCAGCAGTTTATTAGGGGGAGGATCACCCCTCCACTTT
TRBJ1-5,TRBV10-3,many,-,CAISESGAGQPQHF,TGTGCCATCAGTGAGTCGGGGGCCGGTCAGCCCCAGCATTTT
TRBJ2-7,TRBV3-1,many,-,CASSQESYEQYF,TGTGCCAGCAGCCAAGAATCCTACGAGCAGTACTTC
TRBJ1-6,TRBV4-3,many,-,CASSPGRLRESPLHF,TGCGCCAGCAGCCCAGGACGCCTGAGGGAGTCACCCCTCCACTTT
TRBJ1-2,TRBV29-1,many,TRBD1,CSVSGTGVGYTF,TGCAGCGTTAGCGGGACAGGGGTTGGCTACACCTTC
TRBJ1-5,TRBV2,many,TRBD1,CASSERTGANQPQHF,TGTGCCAGCAGTGAAAGGACAGGGGCCAATCAGCCCCAGCATTTT
TRBJ2-5,TRBV5-4,many,-,CASSTPGQETQYF,TGTGCCAGCAGCACCCCGGGGCAAGAGACCCAGTACTTC
TRBJ1-1,TRBV11-3,few,-,CASSGGQKNTEAFF,TGTGCCAGCAGCGGAGGCCAGAAGAACACTGAAGCTTTCTTT
TRBJ2-1,TRBV7-8,many,TRBD2,CASSSGGTPYHHNEQFF,TGTGCCAGCAGCTCGGGGGGGACCCCTTATCACCACAATGAGCAGTTCTTC
TRBJ2-3,TRBV20-1,-,-,CSARIAPRGRRDTQYF,TGCAGTGCTAGGATTGCCCCCCGGGGACGAAGAGATACGCAGTATTTT
TRBJ1-2,TRBV5-1,many,TRBD1,CASSLEFGTGNPGYTF,TGCGCCAGCAGCTTGGAGTTTGGGACAGGCAATCCAGGCTACACCTTC